The rows below give T cell receptor beta chains drawn from one sample of a study of tumor-infiltrating lymphocytes in primary liver carcinoma. TCRdb reanalysed the multiplex PCR reads using MiXCR and keeps one entry per CDR3 protein. Of around 190,000 distinct CDR3 sequences listed, around four fifths are singletons. The sample was tumor tissue from primary liver carcinoma. The receptors derive from a man in his forties with primary liver carcinoma and hepatitis B virus infection. Both conserved end residues are trimmed from each CDR3.

TRBV6-2/TRBV6-3	TRBJ1-5	AISYRPDRSNQPQH
TRBV12-3/TRBV12-4	TRBJ2-3	ASSLDSGRGRAQY
TRBV11-3	TRBJ2-1	ASRLGVPGLLHNEQF
TRBV11-2	TRBJ2-7	ASNLLVGASEQY
TRBV12-3/TRBV12-4	TRBJ2-1	ASSPLTGFRSVQF
TRBV6-2/TRBV6-3	TRBJ1-5	ATTLVKGDQPQH
TRBV4-1	TRBJ2-6	ASSQVGANILT
TRBV6-6	TRBJ2-7	TNSFGPYEQY
TRBV29-1	TRBJ2-3	SVELTDRQY
TRBV11-2	TRBJ2-1	TSSLDTSGRSLF
TRBV29-1	TRBJ2-3	SVFGKRASDTQY
TRBV4-3	TRBJ1-1	ASNQGVNTEAF
TRBV28	TRBJ2-7	ASMQAVTYEQY
TRBV6-1	TRBJ2-6	ASSEQGMAGAKVLA
TRBV4-1	TRBJ1-1	ASNLGTGALNTEAF
TRBV6-1	TRBJ1-4	ASSELLSNRVTNEKLF
TRBV29-1	TRBJ2-5	SVEFQATQETQY